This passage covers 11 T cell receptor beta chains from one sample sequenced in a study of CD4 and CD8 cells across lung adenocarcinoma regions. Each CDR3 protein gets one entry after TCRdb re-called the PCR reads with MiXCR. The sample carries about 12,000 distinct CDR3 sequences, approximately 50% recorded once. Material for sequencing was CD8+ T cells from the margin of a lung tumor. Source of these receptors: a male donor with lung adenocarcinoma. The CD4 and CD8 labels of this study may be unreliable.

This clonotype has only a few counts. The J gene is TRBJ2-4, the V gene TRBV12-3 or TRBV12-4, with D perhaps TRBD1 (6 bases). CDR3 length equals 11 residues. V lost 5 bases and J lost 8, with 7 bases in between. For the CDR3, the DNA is TGTGCCAGCAGTCCAGGGGACATTCAGTACTTC. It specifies CASSPGDIQYF.

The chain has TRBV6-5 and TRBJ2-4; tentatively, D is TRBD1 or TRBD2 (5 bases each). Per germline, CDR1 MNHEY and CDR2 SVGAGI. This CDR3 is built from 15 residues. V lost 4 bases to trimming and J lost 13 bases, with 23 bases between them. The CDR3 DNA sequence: TGTGCCAGCAGTTTCGCACGGGGTGGGGGAGAGATCCAGTACTTC. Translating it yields CASSFARGGGEIQYF.

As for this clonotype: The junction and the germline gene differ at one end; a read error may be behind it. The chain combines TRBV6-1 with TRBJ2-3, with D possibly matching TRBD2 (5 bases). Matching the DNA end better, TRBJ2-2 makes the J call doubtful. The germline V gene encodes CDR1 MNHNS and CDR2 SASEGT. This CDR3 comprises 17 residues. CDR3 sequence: CASSREPQAVSTGKLFF. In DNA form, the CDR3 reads TGTGCCAGCAGCCGTGAACCCCAGGCTGTGAGCACCGGGAAGCTGTTTTTT.

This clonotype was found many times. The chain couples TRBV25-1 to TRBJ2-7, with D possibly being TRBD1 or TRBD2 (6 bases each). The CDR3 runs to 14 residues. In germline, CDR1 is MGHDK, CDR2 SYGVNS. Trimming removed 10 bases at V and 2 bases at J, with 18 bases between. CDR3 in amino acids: CATARGVSAYEQYF. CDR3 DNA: TGTGCCACGGCAAGGGGGGTAAGCGCCTACGAGCAGTACTTC.

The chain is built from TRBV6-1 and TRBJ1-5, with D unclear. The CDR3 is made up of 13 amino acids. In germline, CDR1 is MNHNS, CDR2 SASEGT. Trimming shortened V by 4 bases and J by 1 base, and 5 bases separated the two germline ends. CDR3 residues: CASSGRSNQPQHF. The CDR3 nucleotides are TGTGCCAGCAGTGGGAGAAGCAATCAGCCCCAGCATTTT.

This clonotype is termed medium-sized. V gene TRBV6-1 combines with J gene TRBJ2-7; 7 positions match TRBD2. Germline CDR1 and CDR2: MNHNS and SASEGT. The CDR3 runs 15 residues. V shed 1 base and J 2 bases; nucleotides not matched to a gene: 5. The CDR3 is CASSEEGLAAYEQYF. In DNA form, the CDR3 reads TGTGCCAGCAGTGAAGAAGGTCTAGCGGCCTACGAGCAGTACTTC.

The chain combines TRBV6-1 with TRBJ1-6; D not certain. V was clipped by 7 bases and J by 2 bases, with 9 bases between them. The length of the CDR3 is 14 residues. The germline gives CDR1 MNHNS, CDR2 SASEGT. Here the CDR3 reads CASTGSPYNSPLHF. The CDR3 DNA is TGTGCCAGCACCGGGAGCCCCTATAATTCACCCCTCCACTTT.

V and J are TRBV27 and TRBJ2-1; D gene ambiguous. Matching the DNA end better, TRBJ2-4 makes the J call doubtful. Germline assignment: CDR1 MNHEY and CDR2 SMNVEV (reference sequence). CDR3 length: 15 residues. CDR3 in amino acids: CASSRNTVAKNIQYF. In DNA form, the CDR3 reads TGTGCCAGCAGTCGGAATACAGTAGCCAAAAACATTCAGTACTTC.

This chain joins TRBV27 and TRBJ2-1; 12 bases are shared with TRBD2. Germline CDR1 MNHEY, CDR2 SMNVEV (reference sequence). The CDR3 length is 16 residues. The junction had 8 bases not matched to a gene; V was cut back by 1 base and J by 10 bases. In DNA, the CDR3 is TGTGCCAGCAGTTTATACCCTAGCGGGAGGGTCAACGAGCAGTTCTTC. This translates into CASSLYPSGRVNEQFF.

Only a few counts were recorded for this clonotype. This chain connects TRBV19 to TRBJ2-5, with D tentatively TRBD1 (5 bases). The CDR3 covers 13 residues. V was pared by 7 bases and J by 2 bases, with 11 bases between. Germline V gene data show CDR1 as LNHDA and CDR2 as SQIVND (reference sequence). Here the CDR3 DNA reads TGTGCCAGTAAATTCAGGGATCAAGAGACCCAGTACTTC. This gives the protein CASKFRDQETQYF.

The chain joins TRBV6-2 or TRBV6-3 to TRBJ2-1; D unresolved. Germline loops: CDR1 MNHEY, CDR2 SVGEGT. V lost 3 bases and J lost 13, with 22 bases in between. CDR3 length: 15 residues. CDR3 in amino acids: CASSYAASGQETQFF. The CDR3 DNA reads TGTGCCAGCAGTTATGCCGCGTCGGGTCAAGAGACCCAGTTCTTC.